This T cell receptor beta chain was captured in a study of CD8+ T cells in alopecia areata. The study, taken as a whole, reports: Sharing of TCR sequences between patients (possibly for HLA-related reasons) was less clear than in mice.

V was trimmed by 4 bases and J by 5 bases, leaving 11 bases between them. This CDR3 contains 14 residues. The germline V gene encodes CDR1 MNHEY and CDR2 SVGAGI. For this clone: The antigen is unknown.

Reverse transcribed after extraction, RNA yielded cDNA as the sequencing template. Only in-frame clones appear in the TCRdb table, and some are missing; sequencing was by immunoSEQ multiplex PCR. The sample lists some 150,000 clones, approximately 56% occurring once. The sequenced sample consisted of CD8+ T cells sorted from blood. This TCR derives from a human donor in good health. The rearrangement links TRBV6-5 to TRBJ2-2; a possible D gene is TRBD2 (5 bases). The CDR3 DNA reads as TGTGCCAGCAGTTTGGACTCGGGGACCGGGGAGCTGTTTTTT. As protein: CASSLDSGTGELFF.